The 18 T cell receptor beta chains below all came from one sample that was sequenced in a study of identical twins (dated by TCRdb to 2015 to 2016). Library creation used 5' RACE. Data came from an Illumina HiSeq 2000. The raw public reads went through TCRdb reprocessing: fastp at Q25, MiXCR clone calling, in-frame beta chains kept. Duplicate CDR3 protein sequences are folded into a single record with the most common DNA and genes. This sample lists 1.5 million or so distinct CDR3 sequences; around 29% were detected once. The top ten constitute roughly 0.3% of the sample. Sequencing was performed on cord blood. These receptors came from a newborn girl in good health.

This clonotype was counted between two and nine times. This chain connects TRBV6-5 to TRBJ2-3; 10 bases map to TRBD2. The V gene end was trimmed by 6 bases and the J gene end by 3 bases; junction bases not matched to a gene: 6. The germline V gene encodes CDR1 MNHEY and CDR2 SVGAGI. This CDR3 spans 15 amino acids. The CDR3 sequence: CASSPRGLATDTQYF. The CDR3 bases are TGTGCCAGCAGCCCACGGGGACTAGCGACAGATACGCAGTATTTT.

This clonotype showed up just a few times. The chain carries TRBV20-1 and TRBJ2-7; TRBD2 might be the D (6 bases). With 0 bases removed from V and 4 bases from J, the gap between germline ends came to 10 bases. This CDR3 is 13 amino acids long. Germline CDR1 is DFQATT and CDR2 is SNEGSKA (reference sequence). CDR3: CSARERDQYEQYF. The CDR3 DNA follows: TGCAGTGCTAGAGAGCGGGATCAATACGAGCAGTACTTC.

This clonotype showed up just a few times. CDR3: CSATPGQGYTF. For the CDR3, the DNA is TGCAGTGCTACGCCGGGACAGGGCTACACCTTC. The rearrangement links TRBV20-1 to TRBJ1-2, with 7 bases that match TRBD1. The germline V gene encodes CDR1 DFQATT and CDR2 SNEGSKA (reference sequence). The CDR3 sequence is 11 residues long. Trimming at V came to 4 bases and at J to 8 bases, leaving 4 bases not matched to a gene.

The count of this clonotype is one. V is TRBV20-1 and J is TRBJ2-5; 13 bases agree with TRBD2. Trimming removed 1 base from V and 11 bases from J; junction bases left unmatched: 16. From germline, CDR1 is DFQATT and CDR2 SNEGSKA (reference sequence). The CDR3 consists of 17 residues. The CDR3 DNA reads as TGCAGTGCTAGAGGGACTAGCGGGAGAGGGGCCTACAATGAGCAGTACTTC. Translating gives CSARGTSGRGAYNEQYF.

V gene TRBV7-2 combines with J gene TRBJ1-6; unclear D gene. V lost 1 base, J lost 7 bases, and 11 bases lay in between. This CDR3 has 15 amino acids. Looked up from germline, CDR1 is SGHTA and CDR2 is FQGNSA. CDR3 nucleotide sequence: TGTGCCAGCAGCTTAGTTGGGGTTTCGAATTCACCCCTCCACTTT. Amino acids: CASSLVGVSNSPLHF.

In its sample, this clonotype was seen a few times. The chain uses TRBV12-3 or TRBV12-4 and TRBJ2-1; 11 bases are shared with TRBD2. The J segment lost 6 bases and the V segment lost 3 bases, leaving 4 bases of the junction unmatched. The CDR3 runs to 15 residues. DNA of the CDR3: TGTGCCAGCAGTTTCCTCCTAGCGGGAGGCAATGAGCAGTTCTTC. This encodes CASSFLLAGGNEQFF.

The genes are TRBV20-1 and TRBJ2-7; TRBD1 might be the D (6 bases). In germline, CDR1 is DFQATT, CDR2 SNEGSKA (reference sequence). This CDR3 has 13 residues. Trimming took 7 bases from V and 0 from J, leaving 13 bases between them. For the CDR3, the DNA is TGCAGTGTTCGACCGGGACACTCCTACGAGCAGTACTTC. Encoded protein: CSVRPGHSYEQYF.

V is TRBV28 and J is TRBJ2-3; 9 nucleotides agree with TRBD1. After removal of 6 bases from V and 6 bases from J, the junction contained 7 bases not matched to a gene. Per the germline V gene, CDR1 is MDHEN and CDR2 is SYDVKM. There are 14 residues in the CDR3. This CDR3 reads CASSRDRVGDTQYF. In DNA form, the CDR3 reads TGTGCCAGCAGCCGGGACAGGGTGGGGGATACGCAGTATTTT.

The chain employs TRBV28 and TRBJ2-7; 10 bases align to TRBD1. Germline values: CDR1 MDHEN, CDR2 SYDVKM. V lost 3 bases to trimming and J lost 5 bases; unmatched junction nucleotides: 7. This CDR3 contains 15 residues. CDR3: CASSFGQGGGNEQYF. The CDR3, as DNA: TGTGCCAGCAGTTTTGGACAGGGGGGGGGGAACGAGCAGTACTTC.

This clonotype was detected only a few times. Sequence at one end of the junction differs from germline and may be a read error. The chain couples TRBV28 to TRBJ1-2, with 7 bases matching TRBD1. Looked up from germline, CDR1 is MDHEN and CDR2 is SYDVKM. The CDR3 contains 15 residues. CDR3 in amino acids: CASREGQRTNYGCTF. CDR3 DNA sequence: TGTGCCAGCAGGGAGGGACAGAGAACTAACTATGGCTGCACCTTC.

The chain joins TRBV24-1 to TRBJ1-2, with 11 bases matching TRBD1. The CDR3 length is 16 residues. Trimming took 8 bases from V and 4 from J; bases not matched to a gene: 11. Germline values: CDR1 KGHDR, CDR2 SFDVKD. The CDR3 here is CATNKDRGRLGYGYTF. For the CDR3, the DNA is TGTGCCACCAATAAGGACAGGGGGCGACTGGGCTATGGCTACACCTTC.

V and J are TRBV20-1 and TRBJ1-5; 10 positions agree with TRBD1. The germline V gene encodes CDR1 DFQATT and CDR2 SNEGSKA (reference sequence). The CDR3 is 18 residues long. With 0 bases clipped from V and 0 bases from J, the junction kept 8 bases outside the gene matches. CDR3 sequence: CSARETGGAQNSNQPQHF. The CDR3 DNA follows: TGCAGTGCTAGAGAGACAGGGGGCGCGCAGAATAGCAATCAGCCCCAGCATTTT.

In this sample, this clonotype turned up a few times. The chain is built from TRBV28 and TRBJ2-3; 10 nucleotides agree with TRBD2. V shed 5 bases, J shed 1 base, and the junction held 6 bases outside the gene matches. This CDR3 has 16 amino acids. Germline CDR1 and CDR2: MDHEN and SYDVKM. CDR3 region: CASSRSLAGGTDTQYF. The CDR3 DNA follows: TGTGCCAGCAGTCGATCCCTAGCGGGGGGCACAGATACGCAGTATTTT.

This sequence joins TRBV12-3 or TRBV12-4 and TRBJ2-5, with D possibly called TRBD1 or TRBD2 (5 bases each). This CDR3 is built from 13 residues. V gave up 5 bases and J gave up 12 bases, with 19 bases separating them. CDR3 nucleotide sequence: TGTGCCAGCAGTGGGTGGGACGGAGGAGTAGAGTACTTC. It is translated as CASSGWDGGVEYF.

This clonotype was observed a few times. The chain couples TRBV7-2 to TRBJ2-1, with TRBD2 identical over 9 bases. Germline V CDR1 and CDR2: SGHTA, FQGNSA. V trimming: 2 bases; J trimming: 8 bases; junction bases outside the gene matches: 13. This CDR3 has 17 amino acids. CDR3 nucleotides: TGTGCCAGCAGCTTATATTATCTAGCGGGACCCCCCCATGAGCAGTTCTTC. Protein sequence: CASSLYYLAGPPHEQFF.

The rearrangement joins TRBV20-1 to TRBJ1-2; 8 bases match TRBD1. Germline lookup yields CDR1 DFQATT and CDR2 SNEGSKA (reference sequence). This CDR3 is 14 amino acids long. V lost 5 bases, J lost 4 bases, and 9 bases stayed unmatched. The CDR3 sequence is CSAPGQGPLYGYTF. In nucleotides, the CDR3 is TGCAGTGCTCCAGGACAGGGACCTCTCTATGGCTACACCTTC.

V is TRBV4-1 and J is TRBJ2-7; 11 bases are shared with TRBD2. Losses at the gene ends were 8 bases for V and 7 bases for J; bases not matched to a gene: 16. Per germline, CDR1 MGHRA and CDR2 YSYEKL. The CDR3 totals 16 residues. This CDR3 reads CASGRLAGLTYNEQYF. The CDR3 region has the DNA TGCGCCAGCGGGCGACTAGCGGGGCTAACCTACAATGAGCAGTACTTC.

This clonotype was counted only a few times. The V call is TRBV20-1, the J call TRBJ2-7; TRBD2 agrees at 7 bases. CDR1 and CDR2 from the germline V gene are DFQATT and SNEGSKA (reference sequence). This CDR3 spans 12 amino acids. V shed 5 bases, J shed 5 bases, and the junction held 6 bases outside the gene matches. Written as DNA, the CDR3 is TGCAGTGCTGGACTAGTAATCCACGAGCAGTACTTC. Encoded protein: CSAGLVIHEQYF.